This T cell receptor beta chain was documented in a study of blood T cell repertoires in COVID-19. Overall study context: Acute and convalescent COVID-19 samples came from the United States, Italy and Spain. T cells, B-cell-depleted T cells, or PBMCs provided the cDNA or gDNA that served as material.

Authors' analysis steps: Estimation of nucleated cell counts relied on the amplification of reference gene primers. This table comes from immunoSEQ multiplex PCR, and its TCRdb copy is limited to in-frame clones, with some not included. V and J calls and clone size are as listed in that table; D and trimming were resolved from the DNA. The sample has about 230,000 clones; more than 65% are singletons. Trimming removed 4 bases at V and 4 bases at J, with 10 bases between. The CDR3 is 13 residues long. Germline CDR1 reads KGHSH; CDR2 reads LQKENI. This receptor was taken from a woman of 80 years or more with acute or convalescent COVID-19. The V call is TRBV18, the J call TRBJ2-5; perhaps TRBD1 as D (5 bases). Sequenced input: peripheral blood. The DNA for the CDR3 is TGTGCCAGCTCACAGGGGATCCGAGAGACCCAGTACTTC. This sequence encodes CASSQGIRETQYF.